These 31 T cell receptor beta chains originate from one sample sequenced in a study of CD4+ T cells in melanoma. Assay used: immunoSEQ multiplex PCR; TCRdb lists only in-frame clones, some missing. Among 15,000 to 20,000 clones listed, over 70% were seen once. Sequencing used cells from a culture (not recorded whether cultured in vitro). Receptor source: a human donor with melanoma.

V is TRBV6-6 and J is TRBJ1-2, with TRBD1 matching 7 bases. V lost 6 bases to trimming and J lost 9 bases; unmatched junction nucleotides: 4. Germline loops: CDR1 MNHNY, CDR2 SVGAGI (reference sequence). CDR3 size: 11 residues. The CDR3 is CASSQDRSYTF. The CDR3 bases are TGTGCCAGCAGCCAGGACAGGAGCTACACCTTC.

The gene calls are TRBV5-1 and TRBJ2-2; the D gene is possibly TRBD1 (6 bases). The germline V and J ends were trimmed by 5 bases and 0 bases, with 8 bases remaining between them. The length of the CDR3 is 14 residues. Germline V gives CDR1 SGHRS, CDR2 YFSETQ. CDR3 coding DNA: TGCGCCAGCAGTCCAGGGGCGAACACCGGGGAGCTGTTTTTT. It yields the protein CASSPGANTGELFF.

This clone appeared a few times. The chain employs TRBV2 and TRBJ1-2, with TRBD1 matching over 9 bases. The CDR3 length is 17 residues. The V gene's germline CDR1 is SNHLY and CDR2 FYNNEI. The V gene end was trimmed by 1 base and the J gene end by 4 bases; junction bases not matched to a gene: 10. CDR3 in DNA: TGTGCCAGCAGTGAAGGGGGTGGGACAGGGACGGCCTATGGCTACACCTTC. It codes for CASSEGGGTGTAYGYTF.

The rearrangement links TRBV5-8 to TRBJ2-7, with TRBD2 matching over 9 bases. Trimming took 4 bases from V and 3 from J; bases not matched to a gene: 8. Germline V gives CDR1 SGHTS, CDR2 YDEGEE. CDR3 length: 15 residues. The CDR3 nucleotides read TGTGCCAGCAGCCGGTTGCGGGGGGGAATCTACGAGCAGTACTTC. This sequence encodes CASSRLRGGIYEQYF.

This chain connects TRBV18 to TRBJ2-3; D gene uncertain. The CDR3 consists of 11 residues. The V and J ends lost 4 bases and 1 base respectively, with 0 bases between them. Germline CDR1 is KGHSH and CDR2 is LQKENI. In DNA form, the CDR3 reads TGTGCCAGCTCACGCACAGATACGCAGTATTTT. Translating gives CASSRTDTQYF.

The chain couples TRBV5-1 to TRBJ2-7, with D perhaps TRBD2 (6 bases). This CDR3 has 14 residues. V gave up 2 bases and J gave up 2 bases, with 11 bases separating them. The germline V gene has CDR1 SGHRS and CDR2 YFSETQ. The CDR3, as DNA: TGCGCCAGCAGCTTAGCGGCGGGGACCTACGAGCAGTACTTC. This encodes CASSLAAGTYEQYF.

The V gene is TRBV14, the J gene TRBJ1-4, with D maybe TRBD1 (5 bases). The germline V gene has CDR1 SGHDN and CDR2 FVKESK. V was cut by 0 bases and J by 1 base, with 12 bases left in between. The CDR3 runs to 17 residues. CDR3 loop: CASSQDPLGGTNEKLFF. The CDR3 DNA sequence: TGTGCCAGCAGCCAAGACCCTCTCGGGGGAACTAATGAAAAACTGTTTTTT.

There are a few counts of this clone. The chain combines TRBV12-5 with TRBJ1-1; D unresolved. The CDR3 totals 17 residues. Trimming left V 0 bases short and J 0 bases short, with 14 bases between. CDR1 and CDR2 (germline): LGHNT, FRNRAP. The chain's CDR3 is CASGLVPLAAMNTEAFF. CDR3 nucleotide sequence: TGTGCTAGTGGTTTGGTACCCCTCGCAGCCATGAACACTGAAGCTTTCTTT. The full variable domain, completed using reference TRBV12-5 and TRBJ1-1, is DARVTQTPRHKVTEMGQEVTMRCQPILGHNTVFWYRQTMMQGLELLAYFRNRAPLDDSGMPKDRFSAEMPDATLATLKIQPSEPRDSAVYFCASGLVPLAAMNTEAFFGQGTRLTVV.

This chain links TRBV18 with TRBJ2-5; D perhaps matches TRBD2 (6 bases). Germline CDR1 KGHSH, CDR2 LQKENI. The CDR3 covers 14 residues. The V end lost 3 bases, the J end lost 5 bases, and 13 bases lay between the germline ends. DNA of the CDR3: TGTGCCAGCTCACCTGCCAGCGGGCTGGAGACCCAGTACTTC. It codes for CASSPASGLETQYF.

This chain joins TRBV2 and TRBJ1-5; D gene uncertain. Trimming stripped 0 bases from V and 0 bases from J, with 12 bases between. The CDR3 has 17 residues. Per germline, CDR1 SNHLY and CDR2 FYNNEI. In DNA form, the CDR3 reads TGTGCCAGCAGTGAAGCGCTTTGGGTCTATAGCAATCAGCCCCAGCATTTT. Protein: CASSEALWVYSNQPQHF.

This clone showed up just once. The V call is TRBV11-2, the J call TRBJ2-5, with D unresolved. Germline CDR1 is SGHAT and CDR2 is FQNNGV. The CDR3 spans 15 residues. V lost 2 bases, J lost 10 bases, and 20 bases lay in between. CDR3 bases: TGTGCCAGCAGCTTAATAGGTTCCGGCGAAAACGACCAGTACTTC. Its protein product is CASSLIGSGENDQYF.

The V and J genes are TRBV15 and TRBJ1-6, with 8 bases matching TRBD1. Germline loops: CDR1 LNHNV, CDR2 YYDKDF (reference sequence). Trimming took 1 base from V and 7 from J; bases not matched to a gene: 9. This CDR3 comprises 17 residues. CDR3 amino acids: CATSRGFPGQENSPLHF. The CDR3 DNA is TGTGCCACCAGCAGAGGCTTCCCGGGACAGGAGAATTCACCCCTCCACTTT.

This clone has a handful of counts. The rearrangement links TRBV15 to TRBJ2-7, with D possibly matching TRBD2 (7 bases). Germline values: CDR1 LNHNV, CDR2 YYDKDF (reference sequence). The CDR3 loop spans 17 amino acids. V gave up 0 bases and J gave up 4 bases, with 19 bases separating them. CDR3 nucleotides: TGTGCCACCAGCAGAGATCTTCGGGGGGCGCGCAGGTACGAGCAGTACTTC. Its protein product is CATSRDLRGARRYEQYF.

This chain uses TRBV9 with TRBJ2-3, with D tentatively TRBD1 (6 bases). The V end was cut by 3 bases, the J end by 0 bases, with 14 bases between. The CDR3 extends over 16 amino acids. CDR1 SGDLS and CDR2 YYNGEE come from the germline V gene. The CDR3 sequence is CASSDGRDTSTDTQYF. For the CDR3, the DNA is TGTGCCAGCAGCGATGGCCGGGACACCAGCACAGATACGCAGTATTTT.

Only one count was recorded for this clone. The chain has TRBV7-8 and TRBJ2-1; 12 bases are a match to TRBD2. The germline V gene encodes CDR1 SGHVS and CDR2 FQNEAQ. The CDR3 loop spans 19 amino acids. The trim removed 1 base at V and 4 bases at J, leaving 11 bases unmatched. CDR3 loop: CASSLEASGGAPRYNEQFF. The CDR3 DNA reads as TGTGCCAGCAGCTTAGAGGCTAGCGGGGGGGCCCCCCGTTACAATGAGCAGTTCTTC. The variable domain in full, with the rest retrieved from reference TRBV7-8 and TRBJ2-1, is GAGVSQSPRYKVAKRGQDVALRCDPISGHVSLFWYQQALGQGPEFLTYFQNEAQLDKSGLPSDRFFAERPEGSVSTLKIQRTQQEDSAVYLCASSLEASGGAPRYNEQFFGPGTRLTVL.

This clone appeared a single time. CDR3 region: CASSPQGTGARGGQFF. CDR3 DNA sequence: TGTGCCAGCAGCCCCCAGGGGACAGGGGCCCGGGGCGGGCAGTTCTTC. The chain carries TRBV14 and TRBJ2-1, with 10 bases matching TRBD1. The CDR3 contains 16 residues. The V gene's germline CDR1 is SGHDN and CDR2 FVKESK. V lost 4 bases, J lost 12 bases, and 15 bases stayed unmatched.

The chain carries TRBV27 and TRBJ2-5; 8 bases agree with TRBD2. The germline CDR1 and CDR2 sequences are MNHEY and SMNVEV (reference sequence). The CDR3 length is 15 residues. Losses at the gene ends were 3 bases for V and 4 bases for J; bases not matched to a gene: 7. This CDR3 is CASSFGRGAGETQYF. Here the CDR3 DNA reads TGTGCCAGCAGTTTCGGGCGGGGGGCAGGAGAGACCCAGTACTTC.

This clone was seen a few times. The V call is TRBV6-1, the J call TRBJ1-2; D ambiguous. This CDR3 is 14 amino acids long. V lost 4 bases and J 8 bases, leaving 17 bases between the germline ends. Looked up from germline, CDR1 is MNHNS and CDR2 is SASEGT. This CDR3 reads CASSAGGDRRGYTF. The CDR3 coding sequence is TGTGCCAGCAGTGCCGGTGGTGACCGGCGGGGCTACACCTTC.

The chain links TRBV19 to TRBJ1-5, with D maybe TRBD1 (6 bases). Germline assignment: CDR1 LNHDA and CDR2 SQIVND (reference sequence). The CDR3 has 15 residues. V lost 5 bases and J 0 bases, leaving 11 bases between the germline ends. The CDR3 reads CASSSQGYSNQPQHF. CDR3 in DNA: TGTGCCAGTAGTTCACAGGGTTATAGCAATCAGCCCCAGCATTTT.

This chain connects TRBV4-1 to TRBJ1-1, with a possible D match to TRBD1 (6 bases). Trimming stripped 0 bases from V and 7 bases from J, with 18 bases between. CDR1 MGHRA and CDR2 YSYEKL come from the germline V gene. The CDR3 consists of 16 residues. The CDR3 DNA reads TGCGCCAGCAGCCAAGATTCGTCCATAAGGGGGTTTGAAGCTTTCTTT. This codes for CASSQDSSIRGFEAFF.

This clone has more than one count but fewer than ten. The chain links TRBV18 to TRBJ1-1, with 12 positions matching TRBD1. Germline V lookup: CDR1 KGHSH, CDR2 LQKENI. The ends lost 6 bases at V and 2 bases at J; junction bases unmatched: 4. The CDR3 has 15 amino acids. This CDR3 is CASSLGQGANTEAFF. The CDR3 DNA sequence: TGTGCCAGCTCGCTGGGACAGGGGGCTAACACTGAAGCTTTCTTT.

This chain uses TRBV14 with TRBJ1-2; a possible D gene is TRBD1 (5 bases). Trimming took 3 bases from V and 8 from J, leaving 10 bases between them. There are 12 residues in the CDR3. The germline V gene encodes CDR1 SGHDN and CDR2 FVKESK. CDR3: CASSQTANGYTF. The CDR3 DNA reads as TGTGCCAGCAGCCAGACAGCCAACGGCTACACCTTC.

The sample holds a few counts of this clone. The DNA for the CDR3 is TGTGCCAGCCAGGACAGGGGGAATGGCACCGGGGAGCTGTTTTTT. Protein sequence: CASQDRGNGTGELFF. The genes are TRBV6-4 and TRBJ2-2, with TRBD1 identical over 10 bases. The CDR3 is 15 residues long. With V trimmed by 8 bases and J by 4 bases, 7 bases remained unmatched. Germline loops: CDR1 MRHNA, CDR2 SNTAGT.

By share, this clone counts as medium-sized. This chain links TRBV6-5 with TRBJ2-7; D gene uncertain. The CDR3 is 14 amino acids. CDR1 MNHEY and CDR2 SVGAGI come from the germline V gene. Trimming removed 5 bases at V and 2 bases at J, with 13 bases between. The CDR3 spells CASSQKTVPYEQYF. CDR3 coding DNA: TGTGCCAGCAGTCAAAAGACGGTCCCCTACGAGCAGTACTTC.

This sequence joins TRBV19 and TRBJ2-1; unclear D gene. Germline V gene lookup returns CDR1 LNHDA and CDR2 SQIVND (reference sequence). The CDR3 is made up of 13 amino acids. V shed 6 bases and J shed 5 bases, with 11 bases lying between them. Here the CDR3 DNA reads TGTGCCAGTAGCGGAAGAGTCAACAATGAGCAGTTCTTC. The encoded protein is CASSGRVNNEQFF.

The chain is built from TRBV6-5 and TRBJ2-1, with D maybe TRBD1 (5 bases). The CDR3 is 14 residues long. V was trimmed by 2 bases and J by 9 bases, leaving 14 bases between them. The germline CDR1 and CDR2 sequences are MNHEY and SVGAGI. CDR3 protein: CASSYEPGIGEQFF. DNA for the CDR3: TGTGCCAGCAGTTACGAGCCAGGGATTGGTGAGCAGTTCTTC.

The chain joins TRBV7-8 to TRBJ1-4; possibly TRBD1 for D (5 bases). Per germline, CDR1 SGHVS and CDR2 FQNEAQ. The CDR3 extends over 15 amino acids. V lost 1 base and J 6 bases, leaving 12 bases between the germline ends. Here the CDR3 DNA reads TGTGCCAGCAGCTTAGTTGGGGGGGTTGATGAAAAACTGTTTTTT. Protein: CASSLVGGVDEKLFF.

The J gene is TRBJ2-7, the V gene TRBV30; no definite D call. From germline, CDR1 is GTSNPN and CDR2 SVGIG (reference sequence). V gave up 2 bases and J gave up 7 bases, with 12 bases separating them. This CDR3 is 12 amino acids long. The DNA for the CDR3 is TGTGCCTGGAGTCTTGTACTTAATGAGCAGTACTTC. This gives the protein CAWSLVLNEQYF.

The chain employs TRBV7-9 and TRBJ1-2; possibly TRBD1 for D (6 bases). Germline CDR1 SEHNR, CDR2 FQNEAQ (reference sequence). CDR3 size: 14 residues. Between the trimmed V and J ends, which lost 6 bases and 3 bases, there was a span of 14 bases. CDR3 sequence: CASSFLDRHYGYTF. DNA for the CDR3: TGTGCCAGCAGTTTTCTTGACAGGCACTATGGCTACACCTTC.

The chain couples TRBV7-9 to TRBJ1-4; D is unclear. CDR3 length: 14 residues. Germline CDR1 reads SEHNR; CDR2 reads FQNEAQ (reference sequence). V dropped 6 bases and J dropped 8 bases, with 16 bases sitting between them. This chain's CDR3 is CASSSDAGGEKLFF. The CDR3 coding sequence is TGTGCCAGCAGTAGTGACGCGGGAGGAGAAAAACTGTTTTTT.

This rearrangement joins TRBV5-1 to TRBJ1-5; the D is unclear. CDR1 is SGHRS and CDR2 is YFSETQ in the germline V gene. The CDR3 length is 16 residues. With 0 bases removed from V and 6 bases from J, the gap between germline ends came to 16 bases. CDR3 in DNA: TGCGCCAGCAGCTTGGTAGGACCCCCACGTCGTCAGCCCCAGCATTTT. As protein: CASSLVGPPRRQPQHF.